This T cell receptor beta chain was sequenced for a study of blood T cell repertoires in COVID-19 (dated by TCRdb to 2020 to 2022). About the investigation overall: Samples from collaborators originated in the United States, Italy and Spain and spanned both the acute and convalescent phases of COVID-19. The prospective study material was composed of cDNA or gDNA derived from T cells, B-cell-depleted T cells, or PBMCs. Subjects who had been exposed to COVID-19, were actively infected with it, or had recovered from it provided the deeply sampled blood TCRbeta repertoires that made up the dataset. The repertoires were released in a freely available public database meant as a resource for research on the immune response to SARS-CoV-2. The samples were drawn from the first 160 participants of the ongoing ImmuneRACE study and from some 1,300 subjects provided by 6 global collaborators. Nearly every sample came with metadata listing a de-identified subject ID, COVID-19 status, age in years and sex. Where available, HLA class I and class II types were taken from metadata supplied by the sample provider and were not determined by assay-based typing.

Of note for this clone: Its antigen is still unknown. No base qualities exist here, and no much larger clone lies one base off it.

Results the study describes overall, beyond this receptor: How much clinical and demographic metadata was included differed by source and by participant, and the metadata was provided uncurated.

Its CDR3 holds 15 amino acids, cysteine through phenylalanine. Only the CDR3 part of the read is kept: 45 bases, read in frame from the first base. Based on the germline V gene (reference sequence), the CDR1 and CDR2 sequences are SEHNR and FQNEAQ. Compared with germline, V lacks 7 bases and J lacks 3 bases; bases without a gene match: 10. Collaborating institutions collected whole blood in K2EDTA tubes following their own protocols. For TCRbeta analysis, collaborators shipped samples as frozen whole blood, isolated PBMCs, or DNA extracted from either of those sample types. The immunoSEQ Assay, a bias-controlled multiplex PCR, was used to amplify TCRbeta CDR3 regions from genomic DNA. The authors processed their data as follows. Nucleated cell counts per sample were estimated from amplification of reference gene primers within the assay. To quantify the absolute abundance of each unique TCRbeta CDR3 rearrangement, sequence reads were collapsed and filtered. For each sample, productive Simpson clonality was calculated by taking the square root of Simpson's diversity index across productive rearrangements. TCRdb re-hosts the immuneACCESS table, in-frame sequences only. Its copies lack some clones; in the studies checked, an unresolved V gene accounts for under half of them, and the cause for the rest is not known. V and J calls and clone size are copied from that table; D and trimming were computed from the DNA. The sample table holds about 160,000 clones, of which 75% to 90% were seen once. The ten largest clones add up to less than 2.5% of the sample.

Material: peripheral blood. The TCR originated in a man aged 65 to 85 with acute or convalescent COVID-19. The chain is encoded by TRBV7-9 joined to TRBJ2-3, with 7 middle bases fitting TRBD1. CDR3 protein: CASTTYRGGTDTQYF. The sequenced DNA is TGTGCCAGCACCACTTACAGGGGTGGGACAGATACGCAGTATTTT.